The 28 T cell receptor beta chains listed next were all sequenced from one sample in a study of blood T cell repertoires in COVID-19 (dated by TCRdb to the early 2020s). Library prep was done by the immunoSEQ multiplex PCR assay. TCRdb took this table from immuneACCESS and kept in-frame rearrangements with V and J called. Such tables lack part of the clones; where checked against another copy, unresolved V genes explain under half of the gap, and the rest is unexplained. A total of about 75,000 clones appear in this sample, approximately 90% of them only once. The ten most abundant clones make up approximately 6.4% of the sample. The specimen sequenced was peripheral blood. Receptor source: a woman in her forties or fifties with acute or convalescent COVID-19.

The V and J genes are TRBV7-3 and TRBJ2-5; 9 bases align to TRBD2. The germline CDR1 and CDR2 sequences are SGHTA and FQGTGA. Losses at the gene ends were 0 bases for V and 5 bases for J; bases not matched to a gene: 7. The CDR3 length is 16 residues. For the CDR3, the DNA is TGTGCCAGCAGCTTAACCGGCGGGAGGGCCGAGGAGACCCAGTACTTC. Its translation: CASSLTGGRAEETQYF. Full variable domain (outside the CDR3, taken from reference TRBV7-3 and TRBJ2-5): GAGVSQTPSNKVTEKGKYVELRCDPISGHTALYWYRQSLGQGPEFLIYFQGTGAADDSGLPNDRFFAVRPEGSVSTLKIQRTERGDSAVYLCASSLTGGRAEETQYFGPGTRLLVL.

The genes are TRBV28 and TRBJ1-4; D not certain. CDR1 and CDR2 from the germline V gene are MDHEN and SYDVKM. V was pared by 5 bases and J by 1 base, with 5 bases between. The CDR3 sequence is 13 residues long. CDR3 bases: TGTGCCAGCAGTGAGGAAACTAATGAAAAACTGTTTTTT. Translation: CASSEETNEKLFF.

The CDR3 DNA reads as TGTGCCAGCTCACCGGCGGGTCCTGGATGGGGGGAGCTGTTTTTT. The encoded protein is CASSPAGPGWGELFF. The chain couples TRBV18 to TRBJ2-2; possible D gene TRBD2, 5 bases. This CDR3 has 15 amino acids. The V gene lost 3 bases and the J gene lost 8 bases, with 16 bases spanning the gap. The germline V gene encodes CDR1 KGHSH and CDR2 LQKENI.

This sequence joins TRBV10-1 and TRBJ1-1; the match to TRBD1 covers 9 bases. Germline V gene lookup returns CDR1 WNHNN and CDR2 SYGVQD (reference sequence). This CDR3 has 13 amino acids. The J segment lost 5 bases and the V segment lost 7 bases, leaving 5 bases of the junction unmatched. CDR3 region: CASIRDRETEAFF. CDR3 nucleotides: TGCGCCAGCATCCGGGACAGGGAAACTGAAGCTTTCTTT.

This clone was seen more than once but under ten times. The CDR3 bases are TGTGCCAGCAGTCTACAGGGGGCAGTTTCACCCCTCCACTTT. The encoded protein is CASSLQGAVSPLHF. The chain has TRBV7-3 and TRBJ1-6; TRBD1 matches at 9 bases. Germline V CDR1 and CDR2: SGHTA, FQGTGA. The length of the CDR3 is 14 residues. The ends lost 6 bases at V and 9 bases at J; junction bases unmatched: 6.

This chain connects TRBV19 to TRBJ2-3; D is possibly TRBD2 (5 bases). CDR3 length: 14 amino acids. V dropped 3 bases and J dropped 2 bases, with 9 bases sitting between them. From germline, CDR1 is LNHDA and CDR2 SQIVND (reference sequence). CDR3 sequence (DNA): TGTGCCAGTAGTATGCGGGTACACACAGATACGCAGTATTTT. Translating gives CASSMRVHTDTQYF.

The gene calls are TRBV28 and TRBJ1-5, with D hard to call. Germline assignment: CDR1 MDHEN and CDR2 SYDVKM. CDR3 length: 15 residues. V gave up 3 bases and J gave up 0 bases, with 9 bases separating them. The CDR3 spells CASSFIGDSNQPQHF. The CDR3 coding sequence is TGTGCCAGCAGTTTCATCGGGGATAGCAATCAGCCCCAGCATTTT. Based on the CDR3 plus reference TRBV28 and TRBJ1-5, the full variable domain is DVKVTQSSRYLVKRTGEKVFLECVQDMDHENMFWYRQDPGLGLRLIYFSYDVKMKEKGDIPEGYSVSREKKERFSLILESASTNQTSMYLCASSFIGDSNQPQHFGDGTRLSIL.

V usage is TRBV20-1 and J usage is TRBJ1-2; D remains ambiguous. CDR3 length: 13 amino acids. Germline V gene sequence: CDR1 DFQATT, CDR2 SNEGSKA (reference sequence). The V gene lost 3 bases and the J gene lost 2 bases, with 10 bases spanning the gap. The CDR3 DNA is TGCAGTGCTAGTCGAGGGAACAACTATGGCTACACCTTC. This sequence encodes CSASRGNNYGYTF.

This chain links TRBV30 with TRBJ1-2; D unresolved. The CDR3 runs 13 residues. V lost 4 bases, J lost 2 bases, and 11 bases lay in between. The germline V gene has CDR1 GTSNPN and CDR2 SVGIG (reference sequence). The CDR3 DNA follows: TGTGCCTGGATGGAGTTCGTCAACTATGGCTACACCTTC. Its translation: CAWMEFVNYGYTF.

The chain uses TRBV28 and TRBJ1-6, with TRBD1 matching 10 bases. Germline CDR1 and CDR2: MDHEN and SYDVKM. This CDR3 has 17 amino acids. With 5 bases clipped from V and 6 bases from J, the junction kept 10 bases outside the gene matches. The DNA of the CDR3 is TGTGCCAGCAGTATCCCCGGGACAGGGGCGGGTAATTCACCCCTCCACTTT. Its protein is CASSIPGTGAGNSPLHF. The variable domain in full, with the rest retrieved from reference TRBV28 and TRBJ1-6, is DVKVTQSSRYLVKRTGEKVFLECVQDMDHENMFWYRQDPGLGLRLIYFSYDVKMKEKGDIPEGYSVSREKKERFSLILESASTNQTSMYLCASSIPGTGAGNSPLHFGNGTRLTVT.

The CDR3 sequence: CASSYSGTGEDYGYTF. The CDR3 bases are TGTGCCAGCAGTTACTCTGGGACAGGGGAGGACTATGGCTACACCTTC. The rearrangement joins TRBV6-6 to TRBJ1-2; 10 bases fit TRBD1. CDR3 length: 16 residues. The germline gives CDR1 MNHNY, CDR2 SVGAGI (reference sequence). Trimming cost V 0 bases and J 3 bases; bases outside gene matches: 4.

The chain uses TRBV19 and TRBJ2-5; TRBD2 matches at 9 bases. CDR1 is LNHDA, CDR2 SQIVND, per germline (reference sequence). The V and J ends lost 3 bases and 5 bases, in that order; junction bases with no gene match: 13. The CDR3 extends over 17 amino acids. This CDR3 is CASSILARGGLGETQYF. As DNA, the CDR3 is TGTGCCAGTAGTATTTTGGCGCGGGGGGGCCTTGGGGAGACCCAGTACTTC.

The chain uses TRBV30 and TRBJ1-6, with a possible D match to TRBD1 (5 bases). V shed 4 bases and J shed 10 bases, with 20 bases lying between them. The CDR3 spans 15 residues. CDR1 and CDR2 (germline): GTSNPN, SVGIG (reference sequence). Here the CDR3 DNA reads TGTGCCTGGAAGGCATCGGCCGGCGGGGGGTCACCCCTCCACTTT. Translation gives CAWKASAGGGSPLHF. Together with reference TRBV30 and TRBJ1-6, the CDR3 gives the full variable domain: SQTIHQWPATLVQPVGSPLSLECTVEGTSNPNLYWYRQAAGRGLQLLFYSVGIGQISSEVPQNLSASRPQDRQFILSSKKLLLSDSGFYLCAWKASAGGGSPLHFGNGTRLTVT.

The V and J genes are TRBV9 and TRBJ2-3, with 7 bases matching TRBD1. Germline loops: CDR1 SGDLS, CDR2 YYNGEE. The CDR3 spans 15 residues. The V segment lost 6 bases and the J segment 0 bases; nucleotides outside the gene matches: 7. The CDR3 coding sequence is TGTGCCAGCACCTCGGGGACAGTTAGCACAGATACGCAGTATTTT. It specifies CASTSGTVSTDTQYF.

The V gene is TRBV5-1, the J gene TRBJ1-4, with TRBD1 matching over 9 bases. V trimming: 3 bases; J trimming: 8 bases; junction bases outside the gene matches: 5. The germline V gene encodes CDR1 SGHRS and CDR2 YFSETQ. This CDR3 is 14 amino acids long. This chain's CDR3 is CASSSGTGWEKLFF. CDR3 DNA sequence: TGCGCCAGCAGCTCTGGGACAGGGTGGGAAAAACTGTTTTTT.

The V call is TRBV7-2, the J call TRBJ2-3; 7 bases are shared with TRBD2. The CDR3 has 14 residues. V was pared by 5 bases and J by 6 bases, with 8 bases of the junction left unmatched. CDR1 is SGHTA, CDR2 FQGNSA, per germline. The chain's CDR3 is CASSPGTTGDTQYF. The CDR3 DNA reads as TGTGCCAGCAGCCCTGGGACTACAGGTGATACGCAGTATTTT.

The gene calls are TRBV13 and TRBJ1-2; D ambiguous. Trimming pared 5 bases from V and 2 bases from J, leaving 12 bases between. The length of the CDR3 is 14 residues. Germline CDR1 PRHDT, CDR2 FYEKMQ (reference sequence). CDR3 amino acids: CASSPGRGNYGYTF. Written as DNA, the CDR3 is TGTGCCAGCAGCCCAGGTCGAGGGAACTATGGCTACACCTTC.

This sequence joins TRBV3-1 (or the pseudogene TRBV3-2) and TRBJ2-1, with D possibly being TRBD2 (5 bases). The CDR3 extends over 12 amino acids. Between the trimmed V and J ends, which lost 4 bases and 7 bases, there was a span of 8 bases. The germline V gene has CDR1 LGHDT and CDR2 YNNKEL (reference sequence). For the CDR3, the DNA is TGTGCCAGCAGCCGCTGGGAGAATGAGCAGTTCTTC. Translated, it gives CASSRWENEQFF.

DNA for the CDR3: TGTGCCAGCACCCGCAGGGTCAATTCACCCCTCCACTTT. Encoded protein: CASTRRVNSPLHF. This chain joins TRBV28 and TRBJ1-6; possibly TRBD1 for D (5 bases). The length of the CDR3 is 13 residues. Germline assignment: CDR1 MDHEN and CDR2 SYDVKM. V was shortened by 7 bases and J by 7 bases, with 11 bases between the two germline ends.

The rearrangement links TRBV4-2 to TRBJ2-7, with 8 nucleotides matching TRBD2. Germline-derived CDR1 and CDR2 are LGHNA and YNFKEQ. The V gene end was trimmed by 1 base and the J gene end by 6 bases; junction bases not matched to a gene: 8. The CDR3 is 15 amino acids. The CDR3 reads CASSQGVAGPTEQYF. CDR3 bases: TGTGCCAGCAGCCAAGGGGTAGCGGGACCTACCGAGCAGTACTTC.

The chain carries TRBV25-1 and TRBJ1-2, with TRBD1 identical over 7 bases. Germline CDR1 MGHDK, CDR2 SYGVNS. Trimming took 8 bases from V and 6 from J; bases not matched to a gene: 3. CDR3 length: 11 residues. The CDR3 reads CASDTGDGYTF. CDR3 nucleotides: TGTGCCAGCGATACAGGGGATGGCTACACCTTC.

J is TRBJ1-4 and V is TRBV3-1 (or the pseudogene TRBV3-2), with TRBD1 matching 9 bases. Losses at the gene ends were 3 bases for V and 7 bases for J; bases not matched to a gene: 6. The germline CDR1 and CDR2 sequences are LGHDT and YNNKEL (reference sequence). The CDR3 sequence is 15 residues long. CDR3 amino acids: CASSQTGTGSEKLFF. CDR3 bases: TGTGCCAGCAGCCAGACCGGGACAGGGAGTGAAAAACTGTTTTTT.

The V call is TRBV7-3, the J call TRBJ1-1, with D unresolved. Germline V CDR1 and CDR2: SGHTA, FQGTGA. The CDR3 is made up of 12 amino acids. The V gene lost 5 bases and the J gene lost 1 base, with 5 bases spanning the gap. The CDR3 is CASSQRNTEAFF. The CDR3, as DNA: TGTGCCAGCAGCCAGCGGAACACTGAAGCTTTCTTT.

V gene TRBV30 combines with J gene TRBJ1-5, with D unresolved. Looked up from germline, CDR1 is GTSNPN and CDR2 is SVGIG (reference sequence). CDR3 size: 13 residues. Deletions cut 5 bases from V and 7 bases from J, with 15 bases between. The CDR3 sequence is CAWAPGGRQPQHF. The CDR3 DNA is TGTGCCTGGGCCCCGGGAGGGAGGCAGCCCCAGCATTTT.

This chain joins TRBV9 and TRBJ1-1, with 8 bases matching TRBD1. Germline V gene data show CDR1 as SGDLS and CDR2 as YYNGEE. J lost 4 bases, V lost 3 bases, and 8 bases had no gene match. The CDR3 loop spans 15 amino acids. The CDR3, as DNA: TGTGCCAGCAGCGGCCAGGGGGCTTTGAGCACTGAAGCTTTCTTT. It codes for CASSGQGALSTEAFF.

This chain connects TRBV11-2 to TRBJ1-2, with TRBD1 matching over 8 bases. This CDR3 comprises 16 residues. Germline V gene lookup returns CDR1 SGHAT and CDR2 FQNNGV. The junction had 9 bases not matched to a gene; V was cut back by 5 bases and J by 1 base. CDR3 coding DNA: TGTGCCAGCAGCCTGGGCATGACAGGGGTTAACTATGGCTACACCTTC. As protein: CASSLGMTGVNYGYTF. Complete variable domain (other parts from reference TRBV11-2 and TRBJ1-2): EAGVAQSPRYKIIEKRQSVAFWCNPISGHATLYWYQQILGQGPKLLIQFQNNGVVDDSQLPKDRFSAERLKGVDSTLKIQPAKLEDSAVYLCASSLGMTGVNYGYTFGSGTRLTVV.

The chain couples TRBV27 to TRBJ1-6, with 9 bases matching TRBD1. CDR1 is MNHEY and CDR2 is SMNVEV in the germline V gene (reference sequence). V lost 5 bases, J lost 14 bases, and 7 bases stayed unmatched. This CDR3 contains 13 residues. The CDR3, as DNA: TGTGCCAGCAGTATACAGGGGGCGCCGACCCTCCACTTT. Translating it yields CASSIQGAPTLHF.

CDR3 sequence reads: CASSLIRDTEAFF. In DNA form, the CDR3 reads TGTGCCAGCAGTTTAATCAGGGATACTGAAGCTTTCTTT. The chain uses TRBV7-8 and TRBJ1-1, with D possibly TRBD1 on 5 matching bases. The V end lost 6 bases, the J end lost 5 bases, and 13 bases lay between the germline ends. The CDR3 length is 13 residues. From germline, CDR1 is SGHVS and CDR2 FQNEAQ.